A single sample gave rise to the 16 T cell receptor beta chains below, sequenced in a study of CD8 T cells in Susac syndrome. The RNA input was about 0.5 to 1 ug, and it was reverse transcribed with random hexamers. TCRdb reprocessed the immunoSEQ multiplex PCR reads with MiXCR, giving one entry per CDR3 protein. The data hold about 280,000 distinct CDR3 sequences, with roughly 85% observed a single time. The sequencing input was CD8+ T cells from PBMCs. The receptors stem from a human donor with multiple sclerosis.

V is TRBV6-1 and J is TRBJ2-4; 9 nucleotides line up with TRBD2. The V segment lost 4 bases and the J segment 5 bases; nucleotides outside the gene matches: 6. This CDR3 contains 15 residues. CDR1 and CDR2 (germline): MNHNS, SASEGT. The chain's CDR3 is CASSVAGEGENIQYF. The DNA of the CDR3 is TGTGCCAGCAGTGTAGCGGGAGAGGGAGAAAACATTCAGTACTTC.

V and J are TRBV20-1 and TRBJ2-7, with 14 bases lining up with TRBD2. V shed 6 bases, J shed 5 bases, and the junction held 9 bases outside the gene matches. This CDR3 is 15 amino acids long. Germline loops: CDR1 DFQATT, CDR2 SNEGSKA (reference sequence). The CDR3 region is CSALKRLAGGNEQYF. In DNA form, the CDR3 reads TGCAGTGCCCTGAAACGACTAGCGGGAGGGAACGAGCAGTACTTC.

V is TRBV28 and J is TRBJ2-1; a possible D gene is TRBD2 (6 bases). V lost 5 bases and J 7 bases, leaving 15 bases between the germline ends. CDR1 and CDR2 (germline): MDHEN, SYDVKM. The CDR3 loop spans 14 amino acids. DNA of the CDR3: TGTGCCAGCAGTGAGGACTACCTAAGGAATGAGCAGTTCTTC. Translation: CASSEDYLRNEQFF.

This chain joins TRBV5-1 and TRBJ2-3; perhaps TRBD1 as D (6 bases). Trimming pared 4 bases from V and 1 base from J, leaving 13 bases between. The CDR3 spans 15 residues. The V gene's germline CDR1 is SGHRS and CDR2 YFSETQ. The CDR3 DNA reads as TGCGCCAGCAGCCAGATACAGGGCCGCACAGATACGCAGTATTTT. Its translation is CASSQIQGRTDTQYF.

This clonotype was seen only once. The rearrangement joins TRBV29-1 to TRBJ2-3; 9 bases match TRBD2. V lost 0 bases to trimming and J lost 4 bases; unmatched junction nucleotides: 11. This CDR3 spans 17 amino acids. Germline loops: CDR1 SQVTM, CDR2 ANQGSEA. CDR3 DNA sequence: TGCAGCGTTGAAGATGGGCGGGAGGGCCGGTTTGCAGATACGCAGTATTTT. It is translated as CSVEDGREGRFADTQYF.

The genes are TRBV29-1 and TRBJ2-7; TRBD2 matches 10 bases. This CDR3 spans 16 amino acids. With V trimmed by 1 base and J by 2 bases, 8 bases remained unmatched. Germline V gene lookup returns CDR1 SQVTM and CDR2 ANQGSEA. The CDR3 region is CSVEGSSGSKAYEQYF. CDR3 in DNA: TGCAGCGTTGAAGGATCTAGCGGGAGTAAAGCCTACGAGCAGTACTTC.

V usage is TRBV4-2 and J usage is TRBJ2-1; D is undetermined. Trimming removed 8 bases at V and 0 bases at J, with 11 bases between. CDR1 is LGHNA, CDR2 YNFKEQ, per germline. The CDR3 totals 14 residues. CDR3 loop: CASESESSYNEQFF. CDR3 sequence (DNA): TGTGCCAGCGAAAGCGAGAGCTCCTACAATGAGCAGTTCTTC.

The CDR3 reads CATSESLLGRLSSYNEQFF. CDR3 in DNA: TGTGCCACCAGTGAATCCCTCCTGGGGCGGCTGAGCTCCTACAATGAGCAGTTCTTC. This rearrangement joins TRBV24-1 to TRBJ2-1; the D gene is possibly TRBD1 (5 bases). Germline CDR1 KGHDR, CDR2 SFDVKD. Trimming removed 4 bases from V and 0 bases from J, with 21 bases in between. The CDR3 runs 19 residues.

The chain joins TRBV27 to TRBJ2-7; 7 bases match TRBD1. This CDR3 is built from 14 residues. V lost 4 bases and J lost 2; bases outside the gene matches: 5. CDR1 is MNHEY, CDR2 SMNVEV, per germline (reference sequence). CDR3: CASSWDSTTYEQYF. CDR3 in DNA: TGTGCCAGCAGTTGGGACAGTACTACCTACGAGCAGTACTTC.

The rearrangement joins TRBV7-2 to TRBJ2-1, with unresolved D. The V gene lost 3 bases and the J gene lost 10 bases, with 7 bases spanning the gap. The CDR3 has 11 residues. Germline V gene lookup returns CDR1 SGHTA and CDR2 FQGNSA. CDR3 amino acids: CASSFTREQFF. The CDR3, as DNA: TGTGCCAGCAGCTTTACGAGAGAGCAGTTCTTC.

This chain uses TRBV6-6 with TRBJ1-2, with 12 bases fitting TRBD1. V was pared by 6 bases and J by 4 bases, with 6 bases of the junction left unmatched. Germline assignment: CDR1 MNHNY and CDR2 SVGAGI (reference sequence). There are 15 residues in the CDR3. The CDR3 spells CASSSGTGGGYGYTF. CDR3 nucleotide sequence: TGTGCCAGCAGCTCCGGGACAGGGGGCGGCTATGGCTACACCTTC.

This chain links TRBV6-2 or TRBV6-3 with TRBJ2-1; 9 bases line up with TRBD2. This CDR3 has 16 amino acids. Germline CDR1 MNHEY, CDR2 SVGEGT. V shed 2 bases, J shed 6 bases, and the junction held 8 bases outside the gene matches. In DNA form, the CDR3 reads TGTGCCAGCAGTTACCAGCGGGGGGTCGGCTCCAATGAGCAGTTCTTC. Protein sequence: CASSYQRGVGSNEQFF.

The chain combines TRBV7-9 with TRBJ2-7; D ambiguous. The CDR3 totals 14 residues. Trimming pared 3 bases from V and 6 bases from J, leaving 15 bases between. The germline V gene encodes CDR1 SEHNR and CDR2 FQNEAQ (reference sequence). CDR3: CASSLVSSYPEQYF. The CDR3 DNA is TGTGCCAGCAGCTTGGTCAGCTCCTACCCCGAGCAGTACTTC.

The genes are TRBV7-9 and TRBJ2-7; no reliable D call. CDR1 and CDR2 from the germline V gene are SEHNR and FQNEAQ (reference sequence). V shed 3 bases and J shed 5 bases, with 11 bases lying between them. The length of the CDR3 is 13 residues. The CDR3 region has the DNA TGTGCCAGCAGCTTGTCGATTAGCCACGAGCAGTACTTC. It translates to CASSLSISHEQYF.

This sequence joins TRBV12-3 or TRBV12-4 and TRBJ2-6; D is ambiguous. The length of the CDR3 is 11 residues. Trimming took 0 bases from V and 9 from J, leaving 0 bases between them. CDR3 nucleotides: TGTGCCAGCAGTTTAGCCAACGTCCTGACTTTC. Translated, it gives CASSLANVLTF.

The J gene is TRBJ2-7, the V gene TRBV5-4, with 7 bases fitting TRBD1. With 2 bases clipped from V and 3 bases from J, the junction kept 2 bases outside the gene matches. This CDR3 has 13 residues. The V gene's germline CDR1 is SGHNT and CDR2 YYREEE (reference sequence). Written as DNA, the CDR3 is TGTGCCAGCAGCTTACAGGGGTACTACGAGCAGTACTTC. This encodes CASSLQGYYEQYF.